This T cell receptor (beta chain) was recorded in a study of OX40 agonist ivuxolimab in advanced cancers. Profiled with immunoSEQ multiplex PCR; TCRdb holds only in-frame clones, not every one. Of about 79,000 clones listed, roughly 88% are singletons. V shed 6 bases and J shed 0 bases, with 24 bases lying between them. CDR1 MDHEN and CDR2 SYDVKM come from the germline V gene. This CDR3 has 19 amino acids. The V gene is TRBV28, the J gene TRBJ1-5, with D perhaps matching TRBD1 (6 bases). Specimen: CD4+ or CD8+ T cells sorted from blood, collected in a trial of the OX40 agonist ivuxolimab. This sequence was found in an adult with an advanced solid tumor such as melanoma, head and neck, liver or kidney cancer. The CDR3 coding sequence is TGTGCCAGCAGCGATCCGGGCCTAGGAAGGGGGGGTAGCAATCAGCCCCAGCATTTT. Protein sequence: CASSDPGLGRGGSNQPQHF. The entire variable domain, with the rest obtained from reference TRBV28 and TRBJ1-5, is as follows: DVKVTQSSRYLVKRTGEKVFLECVQDMDHENMFWYRQDPGLGLRLIYFSYDVKMKEKGDIPEGYSVSREKKERFSLILESASTNQTSMYLCASSDPGLGRGGSNQPQHFGDGTRLSIL.